These 6 T cell receptor beta chains were sequenced from one sample in a study of blood T cell repertoires in COVID-19. The assay was immunoSEQ multiplex PCR, and TCRdb's table has in-frame clones only and misses some. The data contain approximately 280,000 clones, more than 85% of them seen just once; the ten biggest clones take up about 4.6%. Sequenced sample: peripheral blood. The receptor source for this set is a man aged 35 to 55 with acute or convalescent COVID-19.

The chain joins TRBV5-4 to TRBJ1-1, with D unclear. This CDR3 has 15 amino acids. Germline V gene data show CDR1 as SGHNT and CDR2 as YYREEE (reference sequence). V was shortened by 0 bases and J by 6 bases, with 15 bases between the two germline ends. The CDR3 is CASSLVGGPEPEAFF. The CDR3 DNA sequence: TGTGCCAGCAGCTTGGTTGGTGGCCCCGAACCTGAAGCTTTCTTT.

The chain is built from TRBV5-4 and TRBJ2-1; 15 bases are shared with TRBD2. After removal of 5 bases from V and 8 bases from J, the junction contained 11 bases not matched to a gene. The CDR3 spans 17 residues. Germline assignment: CDR1 SGHNT and CDR2 YYREEE (reference sequence). The CDR3 DNA sequence: TGTGCCAGCAGGCACAGCGGGACTAGCGGGGGGAATGATGAGCAGTTCTTC. This codes for CASRHSGTSGGNDEQFF.

The chain employs TRBV6-5 and TRBJ1-1, with TRBD1 matching 7 bases. The CDR3 loop spans 15 amino acids. Trimming removed 6 bases from V and 5 bases from J; junction bases left unmatched: 12. Germline V gene data show CDR1 as MNHEY and CDR2 as SVGAGI. CDR3 sequence reads: CASSAGRGTVTEAFF. The CDR3 DNA follows: TGTGCCAGCAGCGCCGGCCGCGGGACAGTAACTGAAGCTTTCTTT.

V and J are TRBV6-6 and TRBJ1-2; D unresolved. Germline assignment: CDR1 MNHNY and CDR2 SVGAGI (reference sequence). The CDR3 has 14 residues. Trimming shortened V by 4 bases and J by 1 base, and 10 bases separated the two germline ends. CDR3 DNA: TGTGCCAGCAGTTTTGTCAGCGGTAACTATGGCTACACCTTC. Translation gives CASSFVSGNYGYTF.

The gene calls are TRBV5-5 and TRBJ1-5, with D perhaps matching TRBD1 (5 bases). V was pared by 2 bases and J by 2 bases, with 11 bases between. The length of the CDR3 is 15 residues. Germline CDR1 reads SGHKS; CDR2 reads YYEKEE (reference sequence). This CDR3 reads CASSLQVTGNQPQHF. The CDR3 region has the DNA TGTGCCAGCAGCTTACAGGTGACGGGCAATCAGCCCCAGCATTTT.

V gene TRBV27 combines with J gene TRBJ2-7, with 8 positions matching TRBD2. The germline V gene encodes CDR1 MNHEY and CDR2 SMNVEV (reference sequence). Trimming took 5 bases from V and 0 from J; bases not matched to a gene: 9. The CDR3 contains 16 residues. The CDR3 sequence: CASSPRGGRVSYEQYF. The CDR3 region has the DNA TGTGCCAGCAGTCCCCGCGGGGGGCGGGTCTCCTACGAGCAGTACTTC.